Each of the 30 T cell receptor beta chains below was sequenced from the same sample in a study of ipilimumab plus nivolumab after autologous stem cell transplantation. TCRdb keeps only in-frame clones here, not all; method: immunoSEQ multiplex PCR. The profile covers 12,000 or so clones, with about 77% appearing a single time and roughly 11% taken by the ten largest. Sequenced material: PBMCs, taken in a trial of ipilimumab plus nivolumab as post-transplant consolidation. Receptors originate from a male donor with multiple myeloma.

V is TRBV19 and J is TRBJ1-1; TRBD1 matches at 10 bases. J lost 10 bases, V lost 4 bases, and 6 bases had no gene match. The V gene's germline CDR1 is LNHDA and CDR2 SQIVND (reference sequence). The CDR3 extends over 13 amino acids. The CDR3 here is CASSRDRGFGAFF. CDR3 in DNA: TGTGCCAGTAGTAGGGACAGGGGCTTTGGAGCTTTCTTT.

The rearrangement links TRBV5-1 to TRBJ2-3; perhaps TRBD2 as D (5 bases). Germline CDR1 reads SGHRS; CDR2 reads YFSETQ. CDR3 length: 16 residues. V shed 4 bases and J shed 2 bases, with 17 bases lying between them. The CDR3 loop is CASSPRASGVTDTQYF. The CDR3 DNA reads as TGCGCCAGCAGCCCCCGAGCCTCCGGGGTCACAGATACGCAGTATTTT. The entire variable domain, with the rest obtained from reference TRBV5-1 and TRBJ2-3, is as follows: KAGVTQTPRYLIKTRGQQVTLSCSPISGHRSVSWYQQTPGQGLQFLFEYFSETQRNKGNFPGRFSGRQFSNSRSEMNVSTLELGDSALYLCASSPRASGVTDTQYFGPGTRLTVL.

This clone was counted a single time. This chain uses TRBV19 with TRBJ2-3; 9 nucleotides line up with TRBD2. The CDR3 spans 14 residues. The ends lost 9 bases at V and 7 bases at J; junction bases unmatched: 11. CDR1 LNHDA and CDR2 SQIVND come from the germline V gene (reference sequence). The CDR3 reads CASREVAGVHTQYF. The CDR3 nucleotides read TGTGCCAGCAGGGAAGTAGCGGGGGTCCATACGCAGTATTTT.

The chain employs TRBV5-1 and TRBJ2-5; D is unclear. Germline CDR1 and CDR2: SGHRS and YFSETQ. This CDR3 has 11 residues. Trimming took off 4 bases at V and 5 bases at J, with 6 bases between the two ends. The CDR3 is CASSTVETQYF. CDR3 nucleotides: TGCGCCAGCAGCACCGTGGAGACCCAGTACTTC.

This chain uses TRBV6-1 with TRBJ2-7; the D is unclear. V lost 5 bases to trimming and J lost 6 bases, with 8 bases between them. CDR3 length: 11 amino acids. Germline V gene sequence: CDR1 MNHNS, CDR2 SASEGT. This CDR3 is CASSWFGEQYF. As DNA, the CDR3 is TGTGCCAGCAGTTGGTTTGGCGAGCAGTACTTC.

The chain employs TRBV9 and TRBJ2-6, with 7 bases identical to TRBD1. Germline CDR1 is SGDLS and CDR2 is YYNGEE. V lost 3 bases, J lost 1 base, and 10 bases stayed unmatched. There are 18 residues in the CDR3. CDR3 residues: CASSDPGQPISGANVLTF. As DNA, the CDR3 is TGTGCCAGCAGCGATCCGGGACAGCCCATTTCTGGGGCCAACGTCCTGACTTTC.

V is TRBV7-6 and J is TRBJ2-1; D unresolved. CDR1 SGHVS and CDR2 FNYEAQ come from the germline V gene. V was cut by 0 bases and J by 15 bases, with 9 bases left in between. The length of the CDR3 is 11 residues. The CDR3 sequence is CASSLAIDPFF. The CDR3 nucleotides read TGTGCCAGCAGCTTAGCGATTGATCCGTTCTTC.

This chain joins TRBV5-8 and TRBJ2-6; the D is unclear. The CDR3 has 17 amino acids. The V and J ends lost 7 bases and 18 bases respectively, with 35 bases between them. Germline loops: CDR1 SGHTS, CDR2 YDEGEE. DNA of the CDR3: TGTGCCAGCGAGTCGGATCATCACACAAAGTCGGGCCAACGTCCGACTTTC. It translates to CASESDHHTKSGQRPTF.

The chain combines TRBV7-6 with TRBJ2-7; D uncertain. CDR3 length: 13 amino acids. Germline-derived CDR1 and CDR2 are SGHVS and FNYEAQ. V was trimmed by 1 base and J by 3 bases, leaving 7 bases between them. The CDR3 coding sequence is TGTGCCAGCAGCTTAGAATGGGGCTACGAGCAGTACTTC. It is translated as CASSLEWGYEQYF.

The CDR3 reads CASSEVFEGTEAFF. As DNA, the CDR3 is TGTGCCAGCAGTGAGGTGTTCGAGGGCACTGAAGCTTTCTTT. The chain couples TRBV6-1 to TRBJ1-1; D not resolved. The germline V gene has CDR1 MNHNS and CDR2 SASEGT. The CDR3 consists of 14 residues. The V end was cut by 3 bases, the J end by 4 bases, with 12 bases between.

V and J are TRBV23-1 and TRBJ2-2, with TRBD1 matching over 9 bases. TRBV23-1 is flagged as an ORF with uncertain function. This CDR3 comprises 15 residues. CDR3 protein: CETNRGRTNTGELFF. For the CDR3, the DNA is TGCGAAACAAACAGGGGGCGGACGAACACCGGGGAGCTGTTTTTT.

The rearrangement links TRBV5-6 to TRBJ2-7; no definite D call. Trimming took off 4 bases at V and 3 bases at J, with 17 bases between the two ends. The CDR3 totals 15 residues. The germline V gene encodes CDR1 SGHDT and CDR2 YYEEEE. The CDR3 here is CASSPRPQTGYEQYF. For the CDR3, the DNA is TGTGCCAGCAGCCCAAGACCCCAGACCGGCTACGAGCAGTACTTC.

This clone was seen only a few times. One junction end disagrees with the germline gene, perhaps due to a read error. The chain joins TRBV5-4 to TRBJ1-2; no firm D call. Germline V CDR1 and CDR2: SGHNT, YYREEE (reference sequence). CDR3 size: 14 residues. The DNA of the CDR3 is TGCGCCAGCAGCCAATGGGGAGTTGTGGATGGCTACACCTTC. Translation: CASSQWGVVDGYTF.

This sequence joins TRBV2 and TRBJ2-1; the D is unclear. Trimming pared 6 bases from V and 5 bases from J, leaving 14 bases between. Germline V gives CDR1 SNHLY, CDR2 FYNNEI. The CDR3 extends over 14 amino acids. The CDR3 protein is CASRTPVVDNEQFF. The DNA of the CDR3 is TGTGCCAGCAGGACGCCGGTTGTGGACAATGAGCAGTTCTTC. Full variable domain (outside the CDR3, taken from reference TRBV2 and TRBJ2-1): EPEVTQTPSHQVTQMGQEVILRCVPISNHLYFYWYRQILGQKVEFLVSFYNNEISEKSEIFDDQFSVERPDGSNFTLKIRSTKLEDSAMYFCASRTPVVDNEQFFGPGTRLTVL.

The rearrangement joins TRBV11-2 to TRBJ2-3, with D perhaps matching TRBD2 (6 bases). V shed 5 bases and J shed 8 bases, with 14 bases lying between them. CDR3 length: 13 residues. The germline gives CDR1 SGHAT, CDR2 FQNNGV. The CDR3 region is CASSPAGPTTQYF. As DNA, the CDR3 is TGTGCCAGCAGCCCGGCGGGGCCCACTACGCAGTATTTT.

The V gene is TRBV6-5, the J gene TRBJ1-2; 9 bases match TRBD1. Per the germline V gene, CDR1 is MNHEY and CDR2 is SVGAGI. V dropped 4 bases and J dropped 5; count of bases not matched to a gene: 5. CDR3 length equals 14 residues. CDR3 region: CASSWGTGLYGYTF. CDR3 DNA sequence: TGTGCCAGCAGTTGGGGGACAGGGCTTTATGGCTACACCTTC.

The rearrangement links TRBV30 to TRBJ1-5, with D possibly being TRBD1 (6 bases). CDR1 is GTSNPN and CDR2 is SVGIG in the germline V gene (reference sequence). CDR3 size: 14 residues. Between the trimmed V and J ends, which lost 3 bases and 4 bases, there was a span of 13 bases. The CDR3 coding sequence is TGTGCCTGGAGCCCCGGGACAATAAATCAGCCCCAGCATTTT. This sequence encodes CAWSPGTINQPQHF. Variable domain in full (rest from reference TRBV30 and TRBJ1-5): SQTIHQWPATLVQPVGSPLSLECTVEGTSNPNLYWYRQAAGRGLQLLFYSVGIGQISSEVPQNLSASRPQDRQFILSSKKLLLSDSGFYLCAWSPGTINQPQHFGDGTRLSIL.

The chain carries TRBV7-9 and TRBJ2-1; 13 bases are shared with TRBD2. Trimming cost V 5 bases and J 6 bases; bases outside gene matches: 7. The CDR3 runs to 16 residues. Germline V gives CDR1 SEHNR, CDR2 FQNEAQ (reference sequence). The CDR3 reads CASSPKRTSGGNEQFF. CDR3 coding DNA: TGTGCCAGCAGCCCTAAGAGGACTAGCGGGGGCAATGAGCAGTTCTTC.

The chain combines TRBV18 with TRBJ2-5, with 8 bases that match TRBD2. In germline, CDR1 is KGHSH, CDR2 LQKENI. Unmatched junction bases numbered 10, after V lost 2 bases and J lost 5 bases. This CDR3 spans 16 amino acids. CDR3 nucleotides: TGTGCCAGCTCACCAACTAGCGGAGCGAACTGGGAGACCCAGTACTTC. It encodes CASSPTSGANWETQYF.

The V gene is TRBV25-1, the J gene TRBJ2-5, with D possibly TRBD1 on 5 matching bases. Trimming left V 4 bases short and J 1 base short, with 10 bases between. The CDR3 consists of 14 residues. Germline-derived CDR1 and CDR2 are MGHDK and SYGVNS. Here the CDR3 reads CASSGRQPQETQYF. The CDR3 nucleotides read TGTGCCAGCAGTGGCAGACAGCCCCAAGAGACCCAGTACTTC.

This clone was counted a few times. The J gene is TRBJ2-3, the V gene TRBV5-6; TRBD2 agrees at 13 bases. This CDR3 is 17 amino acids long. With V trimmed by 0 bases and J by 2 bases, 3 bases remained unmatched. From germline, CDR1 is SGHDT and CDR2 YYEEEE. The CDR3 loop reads CASSLVTSGGITDTQYF. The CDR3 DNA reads TGTGCCAGCAGCTTGGTGACTAGCGGGGGGATCACAGATACGCAGTATTTT.

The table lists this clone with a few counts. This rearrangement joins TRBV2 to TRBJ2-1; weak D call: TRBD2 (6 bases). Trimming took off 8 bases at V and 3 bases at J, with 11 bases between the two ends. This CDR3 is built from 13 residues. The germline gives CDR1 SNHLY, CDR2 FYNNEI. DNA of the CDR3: TGTGCCAGCCGGGACTCCTTCTACAATGAGCAGTTCTTC. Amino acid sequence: CASRDSFYNEQFF.

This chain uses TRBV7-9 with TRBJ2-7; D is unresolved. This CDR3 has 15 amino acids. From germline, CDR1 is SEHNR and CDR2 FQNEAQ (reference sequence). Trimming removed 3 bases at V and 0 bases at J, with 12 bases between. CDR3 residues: CASSFLPVSSYEQYF. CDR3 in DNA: TGTGCCAGCAGCTTTTTGCCGGTGAGCTCCTACGAGCAGTACTTC.

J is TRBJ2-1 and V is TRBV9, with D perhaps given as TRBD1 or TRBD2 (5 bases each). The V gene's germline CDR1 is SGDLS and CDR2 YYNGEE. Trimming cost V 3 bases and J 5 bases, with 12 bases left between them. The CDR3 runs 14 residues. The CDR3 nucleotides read TGTGCCAGCAGCGCCAGGGACGGGGACAATGAGCAGTTCTTC. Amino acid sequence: CASSARDGDNEQFF.

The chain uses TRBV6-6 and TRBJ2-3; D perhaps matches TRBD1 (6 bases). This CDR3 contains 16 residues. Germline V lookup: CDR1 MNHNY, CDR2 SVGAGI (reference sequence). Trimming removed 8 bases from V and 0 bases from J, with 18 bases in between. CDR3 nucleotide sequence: TGTGCCAGCGGGGAACCGGGACACAAAAGCACAGATACGCAGTATTTT. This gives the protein CASGEPGHKSTDTQYF.

The CDR3 nucleotides read TGCGCCAGCAGCTCCCCGAGTTCCAATGAGCAGTTCTTC. Protein sequence: CASSSPSSNEQFF. The V and J genes are TRBV5-1 and TRBJ2-1; no clear D gene. Germline V gene data show CDR1 as SGHRS and CDR2 as YFSETQ. V was pared by 3 bases and J by 6 bases, with 10 bases between. The CDR3 runs to 13 residues. Based on the CDR3 plus reference TRBV5-1 and TRBJ2-1, the full variable domain is KAGVTQTPRYLIKTRGQQVTLSCSPISGHRSVSWYQQTPGQGLQFLFEYFSETQRNKGNFPGRFSGRQFSNSRSEMNVSTLELGDSALYLCASSSPSSNEQFFGPGTRLTVL.

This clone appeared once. CDR3 protein: CASSASFSGANVLTF. For the CDR3, the DNA is TGTGCCAGCAGCGCCTCGTTTTCTGGGGCCAACGTCCTGACTTTC. The rearrangement links TRBV7-2 to TRBJ2-6; D is unresolved. The V end was cut by 5 bases, the J end by 1 base, with 9 bases between. Per germline, CDR1 SGHTA and CDR2 FQGNSA. CDR3 length equals 15 residues.

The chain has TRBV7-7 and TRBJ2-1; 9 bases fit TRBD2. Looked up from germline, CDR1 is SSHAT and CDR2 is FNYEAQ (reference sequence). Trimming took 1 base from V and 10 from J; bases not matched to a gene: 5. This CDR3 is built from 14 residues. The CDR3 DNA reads TGTGCCAGCAGCTTAGAAGGGCTAGCGGGGGAGCAGTTCTTC. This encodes CASSLEGLAGEQFF.

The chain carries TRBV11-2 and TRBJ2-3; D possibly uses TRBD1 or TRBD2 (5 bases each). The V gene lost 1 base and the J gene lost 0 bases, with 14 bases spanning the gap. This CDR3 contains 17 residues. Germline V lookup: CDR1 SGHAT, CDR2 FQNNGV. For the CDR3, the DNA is TGTGCCAGCAGCTTAGGGGGACCGACCCCAAGCACAGATACGCAGTATTTT. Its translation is CASSLGGPTPSTDTQYF. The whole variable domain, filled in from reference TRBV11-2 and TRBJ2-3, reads EAGVAQSPRYKIIEKRQSVAFWCNPISGHATLYWYQQILGQGPKLLIQFQNNGVVDDSQLPKDRFSAERLKGVDSTLKIQPAKLEDSAVYLCASSLGGPTPSTDTQYFGPGTRLTVL.

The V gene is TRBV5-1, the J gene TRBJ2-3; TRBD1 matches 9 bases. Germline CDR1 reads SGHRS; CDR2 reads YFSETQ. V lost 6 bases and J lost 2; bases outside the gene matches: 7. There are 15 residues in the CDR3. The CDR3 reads CASKPRDRATDTQYF. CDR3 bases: TGCGCCAGCAAGCCCCGGGACAGGGCCACAGATACGCAGTATTTT.